This T cell receptor beta chain was identified during a study of cytomegalovirus exposure and HLA in healthy donors. As for the study in general: Within the Caucasian-associated ancestry cluster were more than 75% of the approximately 400 genotyped donors.

The CDR3 has 14 amino acids. Germline V lookup: CDR1 LNHDA, CDR2 SQIVND (reference sequence). Trimming removed 0 bases at V and 5 bases at J, with 11 bases between. The PCR used 60 Vbeta and 13 Jbeta primers. Repertoires were generated with immunoSEQ multiplex PCR, while TCRdb's copy carries only in-frame clones and drops some. The table includes about 190,000 clones, around 86% detected once. The specimen was PBMCs. The origin of this receptor is a man aged 25 to 40 in good health and CMV-seronegative. The chain recombines TRBV19 with TRBJ2-7; possible D gene TRBD1, 5 bases. The CDR3, as DNA: TGTGCCAGTAGTATAGATTCAGGGCGCAACGAGCAGTACTTC. Translation: CASSIDSGRNEQYF.